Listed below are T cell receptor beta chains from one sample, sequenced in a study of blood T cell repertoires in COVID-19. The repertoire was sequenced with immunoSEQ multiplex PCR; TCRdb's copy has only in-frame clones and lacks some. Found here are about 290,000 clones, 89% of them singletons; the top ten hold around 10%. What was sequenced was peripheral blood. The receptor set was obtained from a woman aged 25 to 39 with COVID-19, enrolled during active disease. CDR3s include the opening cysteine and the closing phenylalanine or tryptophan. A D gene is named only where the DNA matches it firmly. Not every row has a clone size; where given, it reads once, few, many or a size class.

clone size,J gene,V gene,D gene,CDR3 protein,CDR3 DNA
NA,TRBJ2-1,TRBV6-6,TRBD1,CASSKDRRAYNEQFF,TGTGCCAGCAGTAAGGACAGGAGAGCCTACAATGAGCAGTTCTTC
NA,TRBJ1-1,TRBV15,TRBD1,CATSRTTGSNTEAFF,TGTGCCACCAGCAGAACGACAGGGTCAAACACTGAAGCTTTCTTT
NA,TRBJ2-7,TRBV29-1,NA,CSVHLGLHFYGQYF,TGCAGCGTCCACCTAGGACTCCACTTTTACGGGCAGTACTTC
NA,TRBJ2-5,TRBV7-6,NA,CASSLEFGVQETQYF,TGTGCCAGCAGCTTAGAGTTCGGGGTTCAAGAGACCCAGTACTTC
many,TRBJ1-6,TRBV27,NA,CASSPRDATGALHF,TGTGCCAGCAGTCCGCGGGACGCGACGGGGGCCCTCCACTTT
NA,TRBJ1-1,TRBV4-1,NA,CASSQTVIEDTEAFF,TGCGCCAGCAGCCAGACTGTGATAGAGGACACTGAAGCTTTCTTT
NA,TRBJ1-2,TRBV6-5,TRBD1,CASSWDRRGYTF,TGTGCCAGCAGTTGGGACAGGAGGGGCTACACCTTC
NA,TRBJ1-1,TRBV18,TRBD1,CASSLTGTGGVDTEAFF,TGTGCCAGCTCACTTACCGGGACAGGGGGCGTTGACACTGAAGCTTTCTTT
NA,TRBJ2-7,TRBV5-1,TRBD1,CASSGDSSYEQYF,TGCGCCAGCAGCGGGGACAGCTCCTACGAGCAGTACTTC
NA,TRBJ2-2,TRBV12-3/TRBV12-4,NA,CASSLRGAGELFF,TGTGCCAGCAGTTTACGGGGTGCCGGGGAGCTGTTTTTT
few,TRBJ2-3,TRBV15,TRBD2,CATSRDSGGSTDTQYF,TGTGCCACCAGCAGAGATTCGGGGGGTAGCACAGATACGCAGTATTTT
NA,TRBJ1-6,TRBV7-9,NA,CASSPGINTVNSPLHF,TGTGCCAGCAGCCCAGGGATCAACACGGTGAATTCACCCCTCCACTTT
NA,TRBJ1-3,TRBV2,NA,CASSQGSGNTIYF,TGTGCCAGCAGTCAGGGGAGTGGAAACACCATATATTTT
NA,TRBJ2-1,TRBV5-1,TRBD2,CASSYGGNEQFF,TGCGCCAGCAGCTACGGGGGGAATGAGCAGTTCTTC
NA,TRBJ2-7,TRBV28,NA,CASSSLGTPYEQYF,TGTGCCAGCAGTTCGCTCGGGACACCCTACGAGCAGTACTTC
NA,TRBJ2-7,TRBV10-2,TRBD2,CASSDARVGVSGGPYEQYF,TGCGCCAGCAGTGATGCCCGGGTGGGGGTAAGCGGGGGGCCCTACGAGCAGTACTTC
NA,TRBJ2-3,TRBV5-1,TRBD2,CASTPAGGRADTQYF,TGCGCCAGCACTCCAGCGGGGGGGCGGGCAGATACGCAGTATTTT
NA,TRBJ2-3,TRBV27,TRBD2,CASSPSISGGSTDTQYF,TGTGCCAGCAGTCCCAGTATTAGCGGGGGTAGCACAGATACGCAGTATTTT
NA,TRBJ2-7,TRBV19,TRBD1,CASNLTGTGQTYEQYF,TGTGCCAGTAACCTTACCGGGACAGGGCAAACCTACGAGCAGTACTTC
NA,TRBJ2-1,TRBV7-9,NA,CASSPYSGLIVNEQFF,TGTGCCAGCAGTCCATATAGCGGATTGATTGTTAATGAGCAGTTCTTC
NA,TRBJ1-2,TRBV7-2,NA,CASSLNWGGRYTF,TGTGCCAGCAGCTTAAATTGGGGGGGGAGGTACACCTTC
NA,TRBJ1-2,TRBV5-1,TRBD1,CASSPWTGEDNGYTF,TGCGCCAGCAGCCCATGGACAGGGGAGGATAATGGCTACACCTTC
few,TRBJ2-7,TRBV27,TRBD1,CASSPGTVSEQYF,TGTGCCAGCAGTCCCGGGACAGTATCCGAGCAGTACTTC
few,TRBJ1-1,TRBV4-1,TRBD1,CASSQGTGPYTEAFF,TGCGCCAGCAGCCAAGGGACAGGGCCTTACACTGAAGCTTTCTTT
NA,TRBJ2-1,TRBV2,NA,CASSENIYNEQFF,TGTGCCAGCAGCGAAAATATCTACAATGAGCAGTTCTTC
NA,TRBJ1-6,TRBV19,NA,CASSMTGAGSSSPLHF,TGTGCCAGTAGTATGACTGGGGCGGGAAGTTCTTCACCCCTCCACTTT
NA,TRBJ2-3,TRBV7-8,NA,CASSPRQLPTDTQYF,TGTGCCAGCAGCCCAAGACAACTCCCCACAGATACGCAGTATTTT
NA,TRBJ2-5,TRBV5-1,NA,CASSQSGNQETQYF,TGCGCCAGCAGCCAATCAGGGAACCAAGAGACCCAGTACTTC
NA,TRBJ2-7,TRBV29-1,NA,CSVEGAYEQYF,TGCAGCGTCGAGGGGGCCTACGAGCAGTACTTC